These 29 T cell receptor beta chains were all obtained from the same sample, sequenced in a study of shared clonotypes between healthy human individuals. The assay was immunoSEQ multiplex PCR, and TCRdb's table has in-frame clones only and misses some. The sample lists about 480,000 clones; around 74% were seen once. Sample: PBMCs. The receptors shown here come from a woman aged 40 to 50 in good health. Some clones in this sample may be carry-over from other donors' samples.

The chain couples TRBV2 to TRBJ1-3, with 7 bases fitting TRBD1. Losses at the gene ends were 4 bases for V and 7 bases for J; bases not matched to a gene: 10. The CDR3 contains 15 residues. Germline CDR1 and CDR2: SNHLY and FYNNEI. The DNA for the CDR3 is TGTGCCAGCAGTGCCAACAGGGGAGTAGGGAACACCATATATTTT. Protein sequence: CASSANRGVGNTIYF. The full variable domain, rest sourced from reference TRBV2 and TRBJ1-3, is EPEVTQTPSHQVTQMGQEVILRCVPISNHLYFYWYRQILGQKVEFLVSFYNNEISEKSEIFDDQFSVERPDGSNFTLKIRSTKLEDSAMYFCASSANRGVGNTIYFGEGSWLTVV.

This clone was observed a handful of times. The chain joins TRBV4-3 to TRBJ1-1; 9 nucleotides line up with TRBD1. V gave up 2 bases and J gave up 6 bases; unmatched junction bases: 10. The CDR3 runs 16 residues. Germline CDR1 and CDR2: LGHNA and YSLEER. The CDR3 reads CASSQHRGQGIPEAFF. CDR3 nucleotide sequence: TGCGCCAGCAGCCAACACCGCGGACAGGGGATCCCTGAAGCTTTCTTT.

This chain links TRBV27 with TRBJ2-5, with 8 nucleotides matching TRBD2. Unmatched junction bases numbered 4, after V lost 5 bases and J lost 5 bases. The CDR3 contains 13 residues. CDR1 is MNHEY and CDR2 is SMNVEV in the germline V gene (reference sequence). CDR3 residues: CASSIAGLETQYF. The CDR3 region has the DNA TGTGCCAGCAGTATAGCGGGATTGGAGACCCAGTACTTC.

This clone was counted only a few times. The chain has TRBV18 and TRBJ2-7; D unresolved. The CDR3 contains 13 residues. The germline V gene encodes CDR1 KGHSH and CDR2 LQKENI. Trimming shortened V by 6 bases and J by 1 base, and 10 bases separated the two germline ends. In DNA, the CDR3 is TGTGCCAGCTCCTCCGAGCGTTCCTACGAGCAGTACTTC. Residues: CASSSERSYEQYF.

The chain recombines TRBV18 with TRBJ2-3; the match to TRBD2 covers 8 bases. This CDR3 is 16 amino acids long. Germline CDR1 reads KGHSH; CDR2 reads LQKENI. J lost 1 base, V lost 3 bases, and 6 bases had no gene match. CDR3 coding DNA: TGTGCCAGCTCACCTCTAGCGGGTTTGGGCACAGATACGCAGTATTTT. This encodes CASSPLAGLGTDTQYF.

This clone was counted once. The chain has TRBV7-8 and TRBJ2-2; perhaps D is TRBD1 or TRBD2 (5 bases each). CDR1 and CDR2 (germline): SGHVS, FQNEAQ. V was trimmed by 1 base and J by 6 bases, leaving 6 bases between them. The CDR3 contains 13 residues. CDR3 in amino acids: CASSLVGAGELFF. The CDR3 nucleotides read TGTGCCAGCAGCTTAGTGGGGGCCGGGGAGCTGTTTTTT.

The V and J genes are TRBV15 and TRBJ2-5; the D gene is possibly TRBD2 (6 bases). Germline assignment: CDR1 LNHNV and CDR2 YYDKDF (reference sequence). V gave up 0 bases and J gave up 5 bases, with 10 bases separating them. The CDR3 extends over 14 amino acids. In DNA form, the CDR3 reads TGTGCCACCAGCAGAGATACAGGAGGGGAGACCCAGTACTTC. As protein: CATSRDTGGETQYF.

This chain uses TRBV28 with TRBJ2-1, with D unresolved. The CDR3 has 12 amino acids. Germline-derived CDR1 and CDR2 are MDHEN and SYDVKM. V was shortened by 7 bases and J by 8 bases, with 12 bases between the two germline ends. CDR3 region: CASTSSRDEQFF. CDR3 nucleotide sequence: TGTGCCAGCACCTCATCCCGGGATGAGCAGTTCTTC.

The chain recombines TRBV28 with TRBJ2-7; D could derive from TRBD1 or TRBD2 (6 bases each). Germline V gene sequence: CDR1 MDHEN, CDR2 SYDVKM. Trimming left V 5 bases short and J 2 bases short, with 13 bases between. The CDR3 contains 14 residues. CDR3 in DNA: TGTGCCAGCAGTCCCCGGGGGCCCACCTACGAGCAGTACTTC. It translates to CASSPRGPTYEQYF.

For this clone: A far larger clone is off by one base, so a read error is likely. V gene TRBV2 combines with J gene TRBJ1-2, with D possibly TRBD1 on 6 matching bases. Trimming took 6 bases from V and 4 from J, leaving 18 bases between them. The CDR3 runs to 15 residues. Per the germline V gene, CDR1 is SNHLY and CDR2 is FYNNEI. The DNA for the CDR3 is TGTGCCAGCAGGCGGGACAAGGGGCTCATCTATGGCTACACCTTC. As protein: CASRRDKGLIYGYTF.

Here the CDR3 DNA reads TGTGCCAGCAGCTTACCCCCAGGGGAAGGAAACACCATATATTTT. Translated: CASSLPPGEGNTIYF. The gene calls are TRBV7-9 and TRBJ1-3, with a possible D match to TRBD1 (6 bases). Germline V CDR1 and CDR2: SEHNR, FQNEAQ (reference sequence). Trimming pared 2 bases from V and 4 bases from J, leaving 12 bases between. The CDR3 sequence is 15 residues long. The full variable domain, rest sourced from reference TRBV7-9 and TRBJ1-3, is DTGVSQNPRHKITKRGQNVTFRCDPISEHNRLYWYRQTLGQGPEFLTYFQNEAQLEKSRLLSDRFSAERPKGSFSTLEIQRTEQGDSAMYLCASSLPPGEGNTIYFGEGSWLTVV.

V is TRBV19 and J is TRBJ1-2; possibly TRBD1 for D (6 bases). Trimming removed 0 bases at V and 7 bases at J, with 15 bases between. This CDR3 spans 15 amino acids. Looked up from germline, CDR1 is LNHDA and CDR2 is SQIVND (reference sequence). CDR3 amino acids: CASSIDLPQGGGYTF. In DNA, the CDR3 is TGTGCCAGTAGTATAGACCTACCACAGGGAGGTGGCTACACCTTC.

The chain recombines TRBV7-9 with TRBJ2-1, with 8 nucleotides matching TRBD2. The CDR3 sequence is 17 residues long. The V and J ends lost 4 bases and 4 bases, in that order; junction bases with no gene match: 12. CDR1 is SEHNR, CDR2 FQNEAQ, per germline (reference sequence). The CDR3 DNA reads TGTGCCAGCAGCTCAAGGGGGGGACTAGTCCTTTACAATGAGCAGTTCTTC. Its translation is CASSSRGGLVLYNEQFF.

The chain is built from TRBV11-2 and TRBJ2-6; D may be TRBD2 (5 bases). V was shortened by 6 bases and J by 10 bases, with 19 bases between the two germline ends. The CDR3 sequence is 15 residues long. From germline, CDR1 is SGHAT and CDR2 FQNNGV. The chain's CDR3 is CASSSPGVGINVLTF. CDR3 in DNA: TGTGCCAGCAGTTCCCCCGGGGTAGGGATAAACGTCCTGACTTTC.

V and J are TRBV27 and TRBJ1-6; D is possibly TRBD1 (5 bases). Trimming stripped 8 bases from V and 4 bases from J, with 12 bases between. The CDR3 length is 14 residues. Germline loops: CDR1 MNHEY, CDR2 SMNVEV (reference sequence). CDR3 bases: TGTGCCAGCCAAAAACAGGCATATAATTCACCCCTCCACTTT. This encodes CASQKQAYNSPLHF.

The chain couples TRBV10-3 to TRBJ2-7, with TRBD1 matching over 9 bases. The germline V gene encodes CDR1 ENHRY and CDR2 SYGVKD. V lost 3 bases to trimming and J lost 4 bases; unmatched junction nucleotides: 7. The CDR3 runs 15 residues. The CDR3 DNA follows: TGTGCCATCAGTGATGGAGGGACAGGGCAATACGAGCAGTACTTC. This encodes CAISDGGTGQYEQYF.

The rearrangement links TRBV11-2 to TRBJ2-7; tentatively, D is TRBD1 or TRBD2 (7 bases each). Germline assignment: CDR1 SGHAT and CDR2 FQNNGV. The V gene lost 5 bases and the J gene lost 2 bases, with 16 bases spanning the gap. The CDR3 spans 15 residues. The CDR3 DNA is TGTGCCAGCAGCCTTCAGGGGGGGCTTACCTACGAGCAGTACTTC. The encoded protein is CASSLQGGLTYEQYF.

The CDR3 DNA reads TGTGCCAGCAGCTCGGCGCAACTACAAGGAAAACTGTTTTTT. Translation: CASSSAQLQGKLFF. V and J are TRBV7-2 and TRBJ1-4, with D hard to call. Germline-derived CDR1 and CDR2 are SGHTA and FQGNSA. The V end lost 4 bases, the J end lost 10 bases, and 16 bases lay between the germline ends. The CDR3 runs to 14 residues.

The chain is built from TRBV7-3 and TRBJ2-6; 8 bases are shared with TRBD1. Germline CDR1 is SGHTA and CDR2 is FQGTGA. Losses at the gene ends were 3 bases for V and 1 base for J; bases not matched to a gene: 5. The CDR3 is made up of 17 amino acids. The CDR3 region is CASSFDRGLSGANVLTF. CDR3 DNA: TGTGCCAGCAGCTTCGACAGGGGACTGTCTGGGGCCAACGTCCTGACTTTC. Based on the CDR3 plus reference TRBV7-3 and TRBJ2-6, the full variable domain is GAGVSQTPSNKVTEKGKYVELRCDPISGHTALYWYRQSLGQGPEFLIYFQGTGAADDSGLPNDRFFAVRPEGSVSTLKIQRTERGDSAVYLCASSFDRGLSGANVLTFGAGSRLTVL.

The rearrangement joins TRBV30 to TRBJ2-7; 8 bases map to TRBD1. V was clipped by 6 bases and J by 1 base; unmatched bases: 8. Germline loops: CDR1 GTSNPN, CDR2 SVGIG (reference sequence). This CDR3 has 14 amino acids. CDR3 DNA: TGTGCCTGTCACCCCGACAGGGGTTCCTACGAGCAGTACTTC. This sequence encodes CACHPDRGSYEQYF.

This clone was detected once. The CDR3 protein is CASTPTGGYGYTF. Written as DNA, the CDR3 is TGTGCCAGTACACCGACAGGGGGCTATGGCTACACCTTC. The rearrangement joins TRBV19 to TRBJ1-2; 9 nucleotides align to TRBD1. This CDR3 has 13 amino acids. Trimming removed 7 bases from V and 4 bases from J; junction bases left unmatched: 4. CDR1 and CDR2 (germline): LNHDA, SQIVND (reference sequence).

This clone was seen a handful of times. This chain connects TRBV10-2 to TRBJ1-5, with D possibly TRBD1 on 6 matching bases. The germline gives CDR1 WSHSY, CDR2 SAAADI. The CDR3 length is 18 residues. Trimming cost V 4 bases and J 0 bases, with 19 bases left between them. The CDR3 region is CASSGGAGSTLSNQPQHF. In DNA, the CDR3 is TGCGCCAGCAGTGGGGGGGCAGGCTCCACTCTTAGCAATCAGCCCCAGCATTTT.

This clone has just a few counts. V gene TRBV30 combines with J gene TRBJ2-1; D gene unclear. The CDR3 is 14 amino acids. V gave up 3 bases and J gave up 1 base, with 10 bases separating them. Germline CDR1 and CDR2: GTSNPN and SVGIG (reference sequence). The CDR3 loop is CAWRAAASYNEQFF. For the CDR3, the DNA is TGTGCCTGGAGAGCAGCAGCTTCCTACAATGAGCAGTTCTTC.

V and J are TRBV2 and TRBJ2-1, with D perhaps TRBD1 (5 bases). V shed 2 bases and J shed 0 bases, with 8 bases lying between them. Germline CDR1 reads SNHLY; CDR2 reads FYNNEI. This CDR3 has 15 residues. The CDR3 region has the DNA TGTGCCAGCAGTGAACGACAGAGCTCCTACAATGAGCAGTTCTTC. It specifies CASSERQSSYNEQFF.

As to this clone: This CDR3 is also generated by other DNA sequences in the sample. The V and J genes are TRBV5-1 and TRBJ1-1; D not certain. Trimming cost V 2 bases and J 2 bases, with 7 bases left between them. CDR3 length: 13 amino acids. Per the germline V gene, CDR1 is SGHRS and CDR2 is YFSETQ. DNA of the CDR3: TGCGCCAGCAGCTTCACAGTTAACACTGAAGCTTTCTTT. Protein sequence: CASSFTVNTEAFF.

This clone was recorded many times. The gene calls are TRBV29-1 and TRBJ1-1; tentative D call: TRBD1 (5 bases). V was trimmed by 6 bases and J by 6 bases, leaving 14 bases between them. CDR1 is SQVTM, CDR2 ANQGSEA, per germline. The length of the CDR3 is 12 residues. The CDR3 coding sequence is TGCAGCGTGAGTTCAGGGAGAGCTGAAGCTTTCTTT. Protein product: CSVSSGRAEAFF.

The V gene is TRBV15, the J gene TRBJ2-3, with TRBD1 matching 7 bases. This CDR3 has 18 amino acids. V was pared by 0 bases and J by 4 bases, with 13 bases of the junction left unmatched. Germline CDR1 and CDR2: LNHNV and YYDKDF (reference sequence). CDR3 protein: CATSRDQLGQYAPDTQYF. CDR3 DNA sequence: TGTGCCACCAGCAGAGATCAGTTGGGACAGTACGCCCCAGATACGCAGTATTTT.

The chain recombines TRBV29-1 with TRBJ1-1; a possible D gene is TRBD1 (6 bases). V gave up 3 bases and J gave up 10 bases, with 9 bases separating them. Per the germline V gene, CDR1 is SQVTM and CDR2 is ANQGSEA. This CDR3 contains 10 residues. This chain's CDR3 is CSVERGVAFF. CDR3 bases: TGCAGCGTTGAGAGGGGGGTAGCTTTCTTT.

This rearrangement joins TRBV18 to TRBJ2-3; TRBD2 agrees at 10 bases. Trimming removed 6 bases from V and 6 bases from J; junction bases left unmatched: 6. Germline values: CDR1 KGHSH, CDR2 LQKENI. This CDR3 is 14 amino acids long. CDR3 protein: CASSRGTSDDTQYF. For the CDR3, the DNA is TGTGCCAGCTCCCGGGGGACTAGCGACGATACGCAGTATTTT.